Listed below are T cell receptor beta chains from one sample, sequenced in a study of technical replicates of blood from a handful of donors. Clones were read by immunoSEQ multiplex PCR, and TCRdb kept only the in-frame ones, dropping some. The sample consists of 95,000 to 100,000 clones, roughly 95% of them appearing once. Material: T cells isolated from PBMCs. The receptor set was obtained from a human donor in good health. Each CDR3 is given with its conserved first and last residue. D genes are given only for firm matches. Not every row has a clone size; where given, it reads once, few, many or a size class.

v_gene	j_gene	abundance	d_gene	CDR3nt	CDR3aa
TRBV10-1	TRBJ2-1	.	TRBD1	TGCGCCAGCAGTGAGGGAGGGACAGGGGACGAGTTCTTC	CASSEGGTGDEFF
TRBV7-8	TRBJ1-5	.	.	TGTGCCAGCAGCTTAGAAGTACTTAGCAATCAGCCCCAGCATTTT	CASSLEVLSNQPQHF
TRBV7-9	TRBJ1-1	.	.	TGTGCCAGCAGCTCCCAGAAGAACACTGAAGCTTTCTTT	CASSSQKNTEAFF
TRBV6-1	TRBJ1-4	.	.	TGTGCCAGCAGTGAGGGGGGTACTAATGAAAAACTGTTTTTT	CASSEGGTNEKLFF
TRBV5-1	TRBJ2-7	.	.	TGCGCCAGCAGCTATACAGGGTCCGTTGACGAGCAGTACTTC	CASSYTGSVDEQYF
TRBV27	TRBJ2-7	.	TRBD2	TGTGCCAGCAGTTTAACTAGCGGGGACTCGGACGAGCAGTACTTC	CASSLTSGDSDEQYF
TRBV10-1	TRBJ2-3	.	TRBD1	TGCGCCAGCAGTTTTAGGACAGGGAAGCAAGATACGCAGTATTTT	CASSFRTGKQDTQYF
TRBV30	TRBJ1-2	.	TRBD1	TGTGCCTGGAGTGCACAGGGGGGTGACTACACCTTC	CAWSAQGGDYTF
TRBV5-1	TRBJ2-3	once	TRBD2	TGCGCCAGCAGCTCGTTTAGCGGGAGGGCCGGAGATACGCAGTATTTT	CASSSFSGRAGDTQYF
TRBV5-1	TRBJ1-4	.	.	TGCGCCAGCAGCTCCCAAAGCCCCACTAATGAAAAACTGTTTTTT	CASSSQSPTNEKLFF
TRBV4-1	TRBJ2-3	.	TRBD2	TGCGCCAGCAGCCTGACTCGGGGGGGGACAGATACGCAGTATTTT	CASSLTRGGTDTQYF
TRBV10-1	TRBJ2-3	.	TRBD2	TGCGCCAGCAGTGAGTCGTTTATGGTGAGCGGGAGGGACCTAAGCACAGATACGCAGTATTTT	CASSESFMVSGRDLSTDTQYF
TRBV5-1	TRBJ2-7	.	TRBD1	TGCGCCAGCAGCTTGAAGCGCGGGACAGGGATTATTTACGAGCAGTACTTC	CASSLKRGTGIIYEQYF
TRBV10-1	TRBJ2-7	.	.	TGCGCCAGCAGTGAGTCGACGTCAGGGTACGAGCAGTACTTC	CASSESTSGYEQYF
TRBV6-8	TRBJ2-2	.	TRBD1	TGTGCCAGCAGTCGAGGAGACAGGGGGCGCAGCGGGGAGCTGTTTTTT	CASSRGDRGRSGELFF
TRBV4-1	TRBJ2-1	.	TRBD2	TGCGCCAGCAGCCAAGATACCAGCGGGAGTTATCACAATGAGCAGTTCTTC	CASSQDTSGSYHNEQFF
TRBV19	TRBJ1-2	.	TRBD1	TGTGCCAGTAGTACCAGGGCGGGACAGGGGGAGTATGGCTACACCTTC	CASSTRAGQGEYGYTF
TRBV2	TRBJ2-2	once	.	TGTGCCAGCAGTGAAGGCAGGGTTACCGGGGAGCTGTTTTTT	CASSEGRVTGELFF
TRBV19	TRBJ1-4	.	.	TGTGCCAGCCAGGCGAACCTCCTTGAAAAACTGTTTTTT	CASQANLLEKLFF
TRBV7-2	TRBJ2-2	once	.	TGTGCCAGCAGCTTAGAACAGAGCTCCGGGGAGCTGTTTTTT	CASSLEQSSGELFF
TRBV28	TRBJ1-6	.	.	TGTGCCAGCACCCGCGGGGGTCGGGGTTCACCCCTCCACTTT	CASTRGGRGSPLHF
TRBV2	TRBJ2-1	.	.	TGTGCCGGCGGGTTTTACAATGAGCAGTTCTTC	CAGGFYNEQFF
TRBV7-2	TRBJ2-1	.	TRBD1	TGTGCCAGCAGCTGGGACGGGTCGACAGGGAATGAGCAGTTCTTC	CASSWDGSTGNEQFF
TRBV28	TRBJ1-2	.	.	TGTGCCAGCAGCGTGGACAGTCACTATGGCTACACCTTC	CASSVDSHYGYTF
TRBV29-1	TRBJ2-1	.	.	TGCAGCGGCCAGAACAATGAGCAGTTCTTC	CSGQNNEQFF
TRBV7-3	TRBJ2-2	.	TRBD2	TGTGCCAGCAGCTCGGGGGGGTCGAACACCGGGGAGCTGTTTTTT	CASSSGGSNTGELFF
TRBV6-6	TRBJ1-4	.	TRBD1	TGTGCCAGCAGACTACAAGGGGGCGAAAAACTGTTTTTT	CASRLQGGEKLFF
TRBV5-1	TRBJ1-4	.	TRBD1	TGCGCCAGCAGCGACCTCGACAGGGTTGATGAAAAACTGTTTTTT	CASSDLDRVDEKLFF
TRBV7-9	TRBJ1-2	.	TRBD1	TGTGCCAGCAGCTTAAGCGGGACAGGCTATGGCTACACCTTC	CASSLSGTGYGYTF
TRBV5-4	TRBJ2-4	.	TRBD2	TGTGCCAGCAGCTTGGCGGGAGGAATAACTCCGCACTTC	CASSLAGGITPHF
TRBV19	TRBJ1-1	.	.	TGTGCCAGTAGTATCCAGGGGCCGAACACTGAAGCTTTCTTT	CASSIQGPNTEAFF
TRBV13	TRBJ2-1	.	.	TGTGCCAGCAGCTTCGGGGAGGCCTACAATGAGCAGTTCTTC	CASSFGEAYNEQFF
TRBV19	TRBJ2-1	.	TRBD1	TGTGCCAGTAGTATAAGACAGGGATGGAATGAGCAGTTCTTC	CASSIRQGWNEQFF
TRBV7-6	TRBJ2-2	once	.	TGTGCCAGCAGCTTAACCCGAGGGAACACCGGGGAGCTGTTTTTT	CASSLTRGNTGELFF
TRBV7-9	TRBJ2-5	.	.	TGTGCCAGCAGCGCCCAGGAGGATAGGGAGACCCAGTACTTC	CASSAQEDRETQYF
TRBV7-3	TRBJ2-1	.	.	TGTGCCAGCAGCTTATATGGGGGGAACAATGAGCAGTTCTTC	CASSLYGGNNEQFF
TRBV5-1	TRBJ2-7	.	TRBD2	TGCGCCAGCAGCTTGGGCCTAGCGGAGGCATACGAGCAGTACTTC	CASSLGLAEAYEQYF
TRBV4-1	TRBJ2-7	once	.	TGCGCCAGCAGCCAAGATCTATCCAGCGGAGTCTCCTACGAGCAGTACTTC	CASSQDLSSGVSYEQYF
TRBV19	TRBJ1-2	.	.	TGTGCCAGTACTGAAAAAACAGGCTACTATGGCTACACCTTC	CASTEKTGYYGYTF
TRBV4-1	TRBJ2-1	.	TRBD2	TGCGCCAGCAGCCAAGATACACCAGCGGGGGGGCTGAATGAGCAGTTCTTC	CASSQDTPAGGLNEQFF
TRBV5-6	TRBJ1-1	.	.	TGTGCCAGCAGCTCTCCTCTCCGGAGGGCGAACACTGAAGCTTTCTTT	CASSSPLRRANTEAFF
TRBV11-1	TRBJ2-3	.	TRBD2	TGTGCCAGCAGCTTGGGACTAGCGGGGGATGAGGATACGCAGTATTTT	CASSLGLAGDEDTQYF
TRBV4-1	TRBJ1-2	once	.	TGCGCCAGCAGCCCCCTCCCTTTAGCGGTGGGTGCCACGAACTATGGCTACACCTTC	CASSPLPLAVGATNYGYTF
TRBV21-1	TRBJ1-1	.	.	TGTGCCAGCAGCACCGACAGTTACTACACTGAAGCTTTCTTT	CASSTDSYYTEAFF
TRBV14	TRBJ2-5	.	.	TGTGCCAGCAGCCAAGATCTCTGGGTTACACAGGGATACCAAGAGACCCAGTACTTC	CASSQDLWVTQGYQETQYF